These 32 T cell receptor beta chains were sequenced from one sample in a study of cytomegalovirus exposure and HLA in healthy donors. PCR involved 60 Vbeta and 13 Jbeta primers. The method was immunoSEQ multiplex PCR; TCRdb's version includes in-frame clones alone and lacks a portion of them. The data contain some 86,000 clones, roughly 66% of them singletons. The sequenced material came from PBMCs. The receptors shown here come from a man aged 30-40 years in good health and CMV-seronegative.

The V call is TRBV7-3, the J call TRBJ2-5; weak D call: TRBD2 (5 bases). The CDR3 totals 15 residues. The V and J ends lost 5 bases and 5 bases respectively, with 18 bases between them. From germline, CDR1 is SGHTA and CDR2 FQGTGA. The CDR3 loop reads CASSRIAGPLETQYF. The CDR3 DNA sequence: TGTGCCAGCAGCCGGATCGCGGGCCCCCTGGAGACCCAGTACTTC. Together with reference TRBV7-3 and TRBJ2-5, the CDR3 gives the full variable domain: GAGVSQTPSNKVTEKGKYVELRCDPISGHTALYWYRQSLGQGPEFLIYFQGTGAADDSGLPNDRFFAVRPEGSVSTLKIQRTERGDSAVYLCASSRIAGPLETQYFGPGTRLLVL.

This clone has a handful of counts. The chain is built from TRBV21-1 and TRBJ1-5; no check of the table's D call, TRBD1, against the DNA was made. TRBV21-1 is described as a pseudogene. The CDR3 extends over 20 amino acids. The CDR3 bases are TGTGCCAGCAGCAAAGTCGGCCCATCGGACAGGGGGTGCAGCAATCAGCCCCAGCATTTT. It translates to CASSKVGPSDRGCSNQPQHF.

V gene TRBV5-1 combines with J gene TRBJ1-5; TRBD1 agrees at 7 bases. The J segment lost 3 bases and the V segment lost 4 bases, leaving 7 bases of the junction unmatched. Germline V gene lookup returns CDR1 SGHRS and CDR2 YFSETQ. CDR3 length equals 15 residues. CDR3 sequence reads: CASSPDRAVNQPQHF. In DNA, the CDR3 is TGCGCCAGCAGCCCAGACAGGGCGGTCAATCAGCCCCAGCATTTT.

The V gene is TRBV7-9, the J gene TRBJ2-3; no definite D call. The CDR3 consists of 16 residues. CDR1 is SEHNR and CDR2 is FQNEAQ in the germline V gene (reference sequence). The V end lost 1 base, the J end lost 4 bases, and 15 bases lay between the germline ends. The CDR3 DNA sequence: TGTGCCAGCAGCTTAGGGGCAGCTCTCCCGTCAGATACGCAGTATTTT. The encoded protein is CASSLGAALPSDTQYF.

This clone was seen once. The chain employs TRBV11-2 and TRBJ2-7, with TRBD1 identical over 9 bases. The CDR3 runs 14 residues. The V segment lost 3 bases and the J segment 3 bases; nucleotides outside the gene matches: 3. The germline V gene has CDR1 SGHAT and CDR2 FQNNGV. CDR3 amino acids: CASSFTTGGYEQYF. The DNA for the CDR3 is TGTGCCAGCAGCTTTACGACAGGGGGCTACGAGCAGTACTTC.

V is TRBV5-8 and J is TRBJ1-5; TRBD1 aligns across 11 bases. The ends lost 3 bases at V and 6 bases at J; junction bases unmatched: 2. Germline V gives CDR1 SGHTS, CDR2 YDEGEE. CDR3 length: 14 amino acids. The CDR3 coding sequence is TGTGCCAGCAGCTCGGGACAGGGGGGTCAGCCCCAGCATTTT. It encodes CASSSGQGGQPQHF.

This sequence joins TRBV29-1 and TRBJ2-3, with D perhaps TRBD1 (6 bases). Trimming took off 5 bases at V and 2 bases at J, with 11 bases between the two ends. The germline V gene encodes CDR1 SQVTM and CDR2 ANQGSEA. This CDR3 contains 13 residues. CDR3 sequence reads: CSVQTGLTDTQYF. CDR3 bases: TGCAGCGTTCAGACAGGACTCACAGATACGCAGTATTTT.

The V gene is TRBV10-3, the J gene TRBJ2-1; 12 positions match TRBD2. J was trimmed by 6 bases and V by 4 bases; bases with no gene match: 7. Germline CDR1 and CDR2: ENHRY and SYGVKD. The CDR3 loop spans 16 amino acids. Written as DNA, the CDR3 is TGTGCCATCAGTGGAACTAAACTAGCGGGAGGCAATGAGCAGTTCTTC. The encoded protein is CAISGTKLAGGNEQFF.

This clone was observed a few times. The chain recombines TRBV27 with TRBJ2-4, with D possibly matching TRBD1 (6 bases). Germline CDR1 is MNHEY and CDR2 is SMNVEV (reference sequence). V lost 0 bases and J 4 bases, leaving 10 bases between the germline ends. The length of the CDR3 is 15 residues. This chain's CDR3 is CASSLSRTEKNIQYF. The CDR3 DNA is TGTGCCAGCAGTTTATCCCGGACAGAAAAAAACATTCAGTACTTC.

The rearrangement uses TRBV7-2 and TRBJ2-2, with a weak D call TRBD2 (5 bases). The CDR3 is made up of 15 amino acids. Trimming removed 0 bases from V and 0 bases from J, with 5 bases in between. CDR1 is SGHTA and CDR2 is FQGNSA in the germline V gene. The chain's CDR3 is CASSLADSNTGELFF. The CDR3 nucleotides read TGTGCCAGCAGCTTAGCGGACTCGAACACCGGGGAGCTGTTTTTT. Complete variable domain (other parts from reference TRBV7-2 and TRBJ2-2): GAGVSQSPSNKVTEKGKDVELRCDPISGHTALYWYRQSLGQGLEFLIYFQGNSAPDKSGLPSDRFSAERTGGSVSTLTIQRTQQEDSAVYLCASSLADSNTGELFFGEGSRLTVL.

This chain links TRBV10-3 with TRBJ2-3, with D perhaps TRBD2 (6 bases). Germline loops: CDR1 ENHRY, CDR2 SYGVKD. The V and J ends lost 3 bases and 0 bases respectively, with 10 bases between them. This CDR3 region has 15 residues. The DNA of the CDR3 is TGTGCCATCAGTGACCTCAGCGGGAGCACAGATACGCAGTATTTT. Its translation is CAISDLSGSTDTQYF.

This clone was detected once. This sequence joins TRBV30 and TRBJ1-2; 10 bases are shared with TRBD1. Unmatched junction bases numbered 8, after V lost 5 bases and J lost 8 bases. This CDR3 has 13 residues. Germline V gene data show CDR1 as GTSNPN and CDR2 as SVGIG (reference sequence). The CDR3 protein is CAWVGQGVRGYTF. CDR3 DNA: TGTGCCTGGGTAGGACAGGGGGTACGAGGCTACACCTTC.

CDR3 coding DNA: TGTGCCACAAGAGACGGGACAGGGCACTATGGCTACACCTTC. This sequence encodes CATRDGTGHYGYTF. The V and J genes are TRBV6-1 and TRBJ1-2; the match to TRBD1 covers 9 bases. CDR3 length: 14 amino acids. Germline V CDR1 and CDR2: MNHNS, SASEGT. V lost 10 bases, J lost 3 bases, and 9 bases stayed unmatched.

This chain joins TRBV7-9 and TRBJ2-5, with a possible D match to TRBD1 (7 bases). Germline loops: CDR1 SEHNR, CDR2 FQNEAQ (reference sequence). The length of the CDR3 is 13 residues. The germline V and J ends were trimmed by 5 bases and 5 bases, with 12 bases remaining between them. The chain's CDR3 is CASSRGTVETQYF. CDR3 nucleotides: TGTGCCAGCAGCCGGGGGACAGTGGAGACCCAGTACTTC.

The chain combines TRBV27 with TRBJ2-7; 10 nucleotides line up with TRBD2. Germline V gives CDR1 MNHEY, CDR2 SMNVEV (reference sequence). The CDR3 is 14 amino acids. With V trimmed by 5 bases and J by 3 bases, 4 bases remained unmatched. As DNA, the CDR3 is TGTGCCAGCAGTCTTAGCGGGAGGAGCTACGAGCAGTACTTC. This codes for CASSLSGRSYEQYF.

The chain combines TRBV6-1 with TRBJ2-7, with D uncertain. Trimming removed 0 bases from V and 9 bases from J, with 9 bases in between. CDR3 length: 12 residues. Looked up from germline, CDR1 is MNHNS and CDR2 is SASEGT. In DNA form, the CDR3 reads TGTGCCAGCAGTGAAGCGGTAAATAGGCAGTACTTC. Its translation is CASSEAVNRQYF.

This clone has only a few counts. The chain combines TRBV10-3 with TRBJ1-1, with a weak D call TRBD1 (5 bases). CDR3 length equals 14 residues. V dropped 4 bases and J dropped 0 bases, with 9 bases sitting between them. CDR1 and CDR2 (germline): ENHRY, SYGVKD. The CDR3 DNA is TGTGCCATCAGTGGGGGGAGGTTGAACACTGAAGCTTTCTTT. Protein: CAISGGRLNTEAFF.

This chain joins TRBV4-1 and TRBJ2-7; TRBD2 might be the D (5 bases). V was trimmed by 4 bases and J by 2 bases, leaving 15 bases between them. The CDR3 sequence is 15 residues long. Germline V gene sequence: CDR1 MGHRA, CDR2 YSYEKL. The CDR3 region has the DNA TGCGCCAGCAGCCCGCTTCCAACCGGGGCCTACGAGCAGTACTTC. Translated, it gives CASSPLPTGAYEQYF.

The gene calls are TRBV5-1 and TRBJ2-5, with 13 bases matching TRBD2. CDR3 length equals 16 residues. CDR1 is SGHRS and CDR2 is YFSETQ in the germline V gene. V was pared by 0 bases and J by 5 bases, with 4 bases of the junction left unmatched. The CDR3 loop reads CASSLDRTSGSETQYF. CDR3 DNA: TGCGCCAGCAGCTTGGATAGGACTAGCGGGAGCGAGACCCAGTACTTC. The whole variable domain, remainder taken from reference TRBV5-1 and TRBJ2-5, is KAGVTQTPRYLIKTRGQQVTLSCSPISGHRSVSWYQQTPGQGLQFLFEYFSETQRNKGNFPGRFSGRQFSNSRSEMNVSTLELGDSALYLCASSLDRTSGSETQYFGPGTRLLVL.

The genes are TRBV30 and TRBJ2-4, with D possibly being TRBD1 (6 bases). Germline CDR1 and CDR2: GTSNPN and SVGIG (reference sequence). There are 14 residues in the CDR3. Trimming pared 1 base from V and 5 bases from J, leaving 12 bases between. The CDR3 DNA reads TGTGCCTGGAGTGCAGCAGGGGCCGAAAACATTCAGTACTTC. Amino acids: CAWSAAGAENIQYF.

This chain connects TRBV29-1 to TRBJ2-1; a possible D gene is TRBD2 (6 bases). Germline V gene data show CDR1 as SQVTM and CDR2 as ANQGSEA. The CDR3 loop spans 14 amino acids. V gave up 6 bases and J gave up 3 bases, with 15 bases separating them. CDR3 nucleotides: TGCAGCGTGGGCGACGGGAGAATCTACAATGAGCAGTTCTTC. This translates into CSVGDGRIYNEQFF.

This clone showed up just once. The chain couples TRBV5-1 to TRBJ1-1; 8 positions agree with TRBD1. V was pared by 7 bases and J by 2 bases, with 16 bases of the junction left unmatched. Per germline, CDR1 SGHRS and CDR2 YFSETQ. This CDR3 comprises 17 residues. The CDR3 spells CASRFRTGNGGNTEAFF. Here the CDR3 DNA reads TGCGCCAGCCGTTTTCGGACAGGGAATGGGGGTAACACTGAAGCTTTCTTT.

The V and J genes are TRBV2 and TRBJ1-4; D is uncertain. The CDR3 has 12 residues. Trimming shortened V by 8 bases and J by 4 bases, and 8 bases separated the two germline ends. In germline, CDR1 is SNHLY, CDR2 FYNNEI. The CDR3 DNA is TGTGCCAGCGCCCAGGATAATGAAAAACTGTTTTTT. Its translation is CASAQDNEKLFF.

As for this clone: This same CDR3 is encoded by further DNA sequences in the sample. The CDR3, as DNA: TGTGCCAGCAGCGCCCCCCGGGTGAACACTGAAGCTTTCTTT. This gives the protein CASSAPRVNTEAFF. V gene TRBV5-6 combines with J gene TRBJ1-1, with D hard to call. The germline gives CDR1 SGHDT, CDR2 YYEEEE. The length of the CDR3 is 14 residues. Trimming cost V 4 bases and J 0 bases, with 10 bases left between them.

The DNA for the CDR3 is TGTGCCAGCGGGCAATCCGGGACAGGGGGCAATGAGCAGTTCTTC. It yields the protein CASGQSGTGGNEQFF. The V gene is TRBV7-8, the J gene TRBJ2-1; 11 nucleotides match TRBD1. This CDR3 spans 15 amino acids. CDR1 is SGHVS and CDR2 is FQNEAQ in the germline V gene. V gave up 8 bases and J gave up 6 bases; unmatched junction bases: 9.

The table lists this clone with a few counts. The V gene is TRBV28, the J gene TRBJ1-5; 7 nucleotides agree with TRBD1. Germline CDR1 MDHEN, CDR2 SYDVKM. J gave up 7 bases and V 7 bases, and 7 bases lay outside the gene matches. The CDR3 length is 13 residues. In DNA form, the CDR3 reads TGTGCCAGCACCGACAGGGTGGAACAGCCCCAGCATTTT. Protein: CASTDRVEQPQHF. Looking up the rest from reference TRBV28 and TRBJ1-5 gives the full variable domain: DVKVTQSSRYLVKRTGEKVFLECVQDMDHENMFWYRQDPGLGLRLIYFSYDVKMKEKGDIPEGYSVSREKKERFSLILESASTNQTSMYLCASTDRVEQPQHFGDGTRLSIL.

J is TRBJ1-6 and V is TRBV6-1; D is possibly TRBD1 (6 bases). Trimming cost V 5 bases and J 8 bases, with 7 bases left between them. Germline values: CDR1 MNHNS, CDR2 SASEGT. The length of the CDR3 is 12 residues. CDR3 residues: CASSPGDSPLHF. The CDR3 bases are TGTGCCAGCAGTCCAGGGGATTCACCCCTCCACTTT.

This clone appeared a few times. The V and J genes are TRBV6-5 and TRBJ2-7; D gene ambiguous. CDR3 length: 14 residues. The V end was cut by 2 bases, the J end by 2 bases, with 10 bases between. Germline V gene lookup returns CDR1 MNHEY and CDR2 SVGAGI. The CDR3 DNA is TGTGCCAGCAGTTACCCCCAGAACCCCTACGAGCAGTACTTC. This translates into CASSYPQNPYEQYF.

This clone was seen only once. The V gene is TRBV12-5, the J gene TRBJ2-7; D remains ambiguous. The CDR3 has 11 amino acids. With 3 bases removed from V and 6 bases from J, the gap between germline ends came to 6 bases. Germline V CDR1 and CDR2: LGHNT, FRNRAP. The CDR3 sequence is CASGLWAEQYF. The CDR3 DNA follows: TGTGCTAGTGGTTTATGGGCCGAGCAGTACTTC.

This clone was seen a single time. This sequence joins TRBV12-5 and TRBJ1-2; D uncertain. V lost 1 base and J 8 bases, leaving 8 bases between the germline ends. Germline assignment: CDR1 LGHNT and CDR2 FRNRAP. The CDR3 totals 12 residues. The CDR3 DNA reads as TGTGCTAGTGGTTTGGAAGTCGGGGGCTACACCTTC. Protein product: CASGLEVGGYTF.

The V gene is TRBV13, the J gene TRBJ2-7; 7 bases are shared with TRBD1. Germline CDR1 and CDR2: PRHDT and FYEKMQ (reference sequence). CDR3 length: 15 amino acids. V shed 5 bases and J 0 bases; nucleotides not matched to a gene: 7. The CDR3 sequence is CASSRRAGGSYEQYF. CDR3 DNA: TGTGCCAGCAGCCGACGGGCAGGGGGCTCCTACGAGCAGTACTTC.

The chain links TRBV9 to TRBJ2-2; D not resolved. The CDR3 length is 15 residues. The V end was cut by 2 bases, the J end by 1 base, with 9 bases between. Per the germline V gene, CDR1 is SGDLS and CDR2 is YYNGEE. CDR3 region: CASSVSLRNTGELFF. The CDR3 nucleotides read TGTGCCAGCAGCGTTTCTCTCAGGAACACCGGGGAGCTGTTTTTT.